A selection of T cell receptor beta chains follows, all from one sample in a study of blood T cell repertoires in COVID-19. Produced via immunoSEQ multiplex PCR; TCRdb's table is partial and in-frame only. The data hold 110,000 or so clones, with 81% observed a single time. The sample comprised peripheral blood. Receptors were obtained from a man aged 50 to 60 with acute or convalescent COVID-19. Each CDR3 is given with its conserved first and last residue. D genes are given only for firm matches. Where a row states a size, it is once, few, many or the class of an expanded clone; other rows omit it.

j_gene: TRBJ2-5; abundance: .; d_gene: TRBD2; v_gene: TRBV5-1; CDR3nt: TGCGCCAGCAGCCGCCGGGAGGATGGGGCCCAGTACTTC; CDR3aa: CASSRREDGAQYF
j_gene: TRBJ1-4; abundance: .; d_gene: TRBD1; v_gene: TRBV2; CDR3nt: TGTGCCAGCAGTGGACCGGACAGGGCGCCTAATGAAAAACTGTTTTTT; CDR3aa: CASSGPDRAPNEKLFF
j_gene: TRBJ1-2; abundance: .; d_gene: TRBD1; v_gene: TRBV25-1; CDR3nt: TGTGCCAGCAGTCCCCCAGGGGGAATGAGCTATGGCTACACCTTC; CDR3aa: CASSPPGGMSYGYTF
j_gene: TRBJ1-4; abundance: .; d_gene: .; v_gene: TRBV6-1; CDR3nt: TGTGCCAGCAGTGAAGACAGGGTCCTTAATGAAAAACTGTTTTTT; CDR3aa: CASSEDRVLNEKLFF
j_gene: TRBJ1-6; abundance: .; d_gene: TRBD1; v_gene: TRBV9; CDR3nt: TGTGCCAGCAGAGGACAGGGGAGTGGTAATTCACCCCTCCACTTT; CDR3aa: CASRGQGSGNSPLHF
j_gene: TRBJ2-3; abundance: .; d_gene: TRBD2; v_gene: TRBV7-9; CDR3nt: TGTGCCAGCAGCCCAGGACTAGCGGGGGACACAGATACGCAGTATTTT; CDR3aa: CASSPGLAGDTDTQYF
j_gene: TRBJ1-2; abundance: .; d_gene: .; v_gene: TRBV7-9; CDR3nt: TGTGCCAGCAGCTTAGACGGTGGCGCGGAAACTTATGGCTACACCTTC; CDR3aa: CASSLDGGAETYGYTF
j_gene: TRBJ1-1; abundance: .; d_gene: .; v_gene: TRBV15; CDR3nt: TGTGCCACCAGCAGAGATCCTGGAGGGGGGGGGAACACTGAAGCTTTCTTT; CDR3aa: CATSRDPGGGGNTEAFF
j_gene: TRBJ1-1; abundance: .; d_gene: TRBD1; v_gene: TRBV11-2; CDR3nt: TGTGCCAGCAGCTTAGTACAGGGGATAACTGAAGCTTTCTTT; CDR3aa: CASSLVQGITEAFF
j_gene: TRBJ2-3; abundance: .; d_gene: .; v_gene: TRBV10-3; CDR3nt: TGTGCCATCCTCCAGGGTAGCACAGATACGCAGTATTTT; CDR3aa: CAILQGSTDTQYF
j_gene: TRBJ1-3; abundance: .; d_gene: .; v_gene: TRBV15; CDR3nt: TGTGCCACCAGCAGAGATCGGGAATCTTCTGGAAACACCATATATTTT; CDR3aa: CATSRDRESSGNTIYF
j_gene: TRBJ2-1; abundance: .; d_gene: TRBD2; v_gene: TRBV3-1/TRBV3-2; CDR3nt: TGTGCCAGCAGCCACATTCAGCGGGGGGGCTACAATGAGCAGTTCTTC; CDR3aa: CASSHIQRGGYNEQFF
j_gene: TRBJ1-1; abundance: few; d_gene: TRBD1; v_gene: TRBV6-1; CDR3nt: TGTGCCAGCAGTGAAATAGGGGCAGGGGGAGCTGAAGCTTTCTTT; CDR3aa: CASSEIGAGGAEAFF
j_gene: TRBJ1-1; abundance: few; d_gene: .; v_gene: TRBV6-5; CDR3nt: TGTGCCAGCGCCCCCGGGGGGAACACTGAAGCTTTCTTT; CDR3aa: CASAPGGNTEAFF
j_gene: TRBJ2-2; abundance: .; d_gene: .; v_gene: TRBV5-1; CDR3nt: TGCGCCAGCAGCTTGGTGGCAGGGGGGTCCGGGGAGCTGTTTTTT; CDR3aa: CASSLVAGGSGELFF
j_gene: TRBJ1-3; abundance: .; d_gene: .; v_gene: TRBV19; CDR3nt: TGTGCCAGTAGTGCCAGGGGTAGCCGAAACACCATATATTTT; CDR3aa: CASSARGSRNTIYF
j_gene: TRBJ2-5; abundance: once; d_gene: TRBD2; v_gene: TRBV24-1; CDR3nt: TGTGCCACCAGTGATTGGGGCGGGGGGTTCCAAGAGACCCAGTACTTC; CDR3aa: CATSDWGGGFQETQYF
j_gene: TRBJ1-1; abundance: once; d_gene: .; v_gene: TRBV15; CDR3nt: TGTGCCACCAGCAGAGATCCCAGGTCGAACACTGAAGCTTTCTTT; CDR3aa: CATSRDPRSNTEAFF
j_gene: TRBJ2-2; abundance: .; d_gene: TRBD2; v_gene: TRBV20-1; CDR3nt: TGCAGTGCTAGTCAGAGCGGGGGGTTCACCGGGGAGCTGTTTTTT; CDR3aa: CSASQSGGFTGELFF
j_gene: TRBJ1-2; abundance: .; d_gene: .; v_gene: TRBV14; CDR3nt: TGTGCCAGCAGCTCTTCCGGGACTCGGGGTGGCTACACCTTC; CDR3aa: CASSSSGTRGGYTF
j_gene: TRBJ2-3; abundance: .; d_gene: TRBD1; v_gene: TRBV9; CDR3nt: TGTGCCAGCAGCGCCTCCGGGACAGGGGCAGATACGCAGTATTTT; CDR3aa: CASSASGTGADTQYF
j_gene: TRBJ2-1; abundance: .; d_gene: TRBD2; v_gene: TRBV5-1; CDR3nt: TGCGCCAGCAGCTCGACTAGCGGGGGCTTAGAGGAGCAGTTCTTC; CDR3aa: CASSSTSGGLEEQFF
j_gene: TRBJ1-6; abundance: .; d_gene: .; v_gene: TRBV28; CDR3nt: TGTGCCAGCAGTTCTGTTAATTCACCCCTCCACTTT; CDR3aa: CASSSVNSPLHF
j_gene: TRBJ1-2; abundance: .; d_gene: .; v_gene: TRBV9; CDR3nt: TGTGCCAGCAGCGTAGCTACCTCAGGGTTTAACTATGGCTACACCTTC; CDR3aa: CASSVATSGFNYGYTF
j_gene: TRBJ2-5; abundance: .; d_gene: .; v_gene: TRBV7-2; CDR3nt: TGTGCCAGCAGCTTCTGGGGGCGGAGGGAGACCCAGTACTTC; CDR3aa: CASSFWGRRETQYF
j_gene: TRBJ2-1; abundance: .; d_gene: .; v_gene: TRBV9; CDR3nt: TGTGCCAGCAGCGTAGGCTATTTGAGCTCCTACAATGAGCAGTTCTTC; CDR3aa: CASSVGYLSSYNEQFF
j_gene: TRBJ2-5; abundance: .; d_gene: TRBD2; v_gene: TRBV5-1; CDR3nt: TGCGCCAGCAGCCCGGGGGGGAGGACTAGAGGGGCCCAAGAGACCCAGTACTTC; CDR3aa: CASSPGGRTRGAQETQYF
j_gene: TRBJ2-1; abundance: .; d_gene: TRBD1; v_gene: TRBV6-4; CDR3nt: TGTGCCAGCAGCCCCTGGACAGGGTACAATGAGCAGTTCTTC; CDR3aa: CASSPWTGYNEQFF
j_gene: TRBJ1-2; abundance: .; d_gene: .; v_gene: TRBV5-6; CDR3nt: TGTGCCAGCAGCCGATCAGGGGAAGGCACCTTC; CDR3aa: CASSRSGEGTF
j_gene: TRBJ1-2; abundance: .; d_gene: TRBD1; v_gene: TRBV19; CDR3nt: TGTGCCAGTAGTACAGGGGACAGGGAAAGAGGTGGCTACACCTTC; CDR3aa: CASSTGDRERGGYTF
j_gene: TRBJ2-1; abundance: .; d_gene: TRBD2; v_gene: TRBV24-1; CDR3nt: TGTGCCACCAGCCCGACTAGCGGGGGGCGGGTCGAGCAGTTCTTC; CDR3aa: CATSPTSGGRVEQFF
j_gene: TRBJ2-6; abundance: .; d_gene: .; v_gene: TRBV10-3; CDR3nt: TGTGCCATCAGTGTAAGTAGCTCCGCTGGGGCCAACGTCCTGACTTTC; CDR3aa: CAISVSSSAGANVLTF
j_gene: TRBJ1-2; abundance: .; d_gene: .; v_gene: TRBV10-2; CDR3nt: TGCGCCAGCACCAACCCGGGGGTCGGGTATGGCTACACCTTC; CDR3aa: CASTNPGVGYGYTF
j_gene: TRBJ1-1; abundance: .; d_gene: .; v_gene: TRBV20-1; CDR3nt: TGCAGTGCTTCCGGGGTTCTTTTT; CDR3aa: CSASGVLF
j_gene: TRBJ2-5; abundance: few; d_gene: TRBD2; v_gene: TRBV29-1; CDR3nt: TGCAGCGTTGATGAGGCGGGGGGGGAGACCCAGTACTTC; CDR3aa: CSVDEAGGETQYF